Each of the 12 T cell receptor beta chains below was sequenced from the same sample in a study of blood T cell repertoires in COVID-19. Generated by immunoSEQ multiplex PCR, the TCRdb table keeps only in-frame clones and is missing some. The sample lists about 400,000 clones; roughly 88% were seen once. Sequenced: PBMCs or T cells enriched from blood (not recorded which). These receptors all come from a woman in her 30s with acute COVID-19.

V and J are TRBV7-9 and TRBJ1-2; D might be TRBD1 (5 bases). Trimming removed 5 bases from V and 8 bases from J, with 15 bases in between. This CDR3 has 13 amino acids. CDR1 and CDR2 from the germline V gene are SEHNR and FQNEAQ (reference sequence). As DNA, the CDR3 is TGTGCCAGCAGCGTAGGGGTCTTGGGCGGCTACACCTTC. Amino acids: CASSVGVLGGYTF.

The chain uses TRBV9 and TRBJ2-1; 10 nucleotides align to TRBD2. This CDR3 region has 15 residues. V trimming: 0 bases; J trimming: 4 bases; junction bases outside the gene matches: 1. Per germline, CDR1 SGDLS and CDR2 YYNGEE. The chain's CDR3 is CASSVVAGGYNEQFF. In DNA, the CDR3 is TGTGCCAGCAGCGTAGTAGCGGGGGGATACAATGAGCAGTTCTTC.

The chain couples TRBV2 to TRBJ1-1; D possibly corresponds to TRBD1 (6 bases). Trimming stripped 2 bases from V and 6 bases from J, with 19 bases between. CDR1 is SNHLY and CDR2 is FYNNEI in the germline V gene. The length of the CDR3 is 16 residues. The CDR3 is CASSEWGGASIAEAFF. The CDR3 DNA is TGTGCCAGCAGTGAATGGGGGGGGGCCTCGATCGCTGAAGCTTTCTTT.

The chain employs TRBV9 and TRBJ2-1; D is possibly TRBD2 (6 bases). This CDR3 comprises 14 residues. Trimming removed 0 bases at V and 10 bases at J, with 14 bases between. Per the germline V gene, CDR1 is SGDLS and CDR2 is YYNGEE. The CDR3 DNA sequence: TGTGCCAGCAGCGTAGAAGGAGGGGTGGGGGAGCAGTTCTTC. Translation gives CASSVEGGVGEQFF.

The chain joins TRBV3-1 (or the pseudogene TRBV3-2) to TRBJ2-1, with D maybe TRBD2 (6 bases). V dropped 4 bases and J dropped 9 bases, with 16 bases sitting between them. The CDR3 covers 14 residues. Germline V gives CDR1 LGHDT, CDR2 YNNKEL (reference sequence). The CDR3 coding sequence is TGTGCCAGCAGCCTCCGGTGGGGAGGTGGTGAGCAGTTCTTC. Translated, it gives CASSLRWGGGEQFF.

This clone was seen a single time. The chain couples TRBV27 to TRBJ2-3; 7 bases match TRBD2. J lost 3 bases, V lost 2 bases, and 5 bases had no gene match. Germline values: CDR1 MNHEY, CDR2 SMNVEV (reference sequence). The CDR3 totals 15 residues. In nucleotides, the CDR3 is TGTGCCAGCAGTTTAAGGGCTAGCGGTACAGATACGCAGTATTTT. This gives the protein CASSLRASGTDTQYF.

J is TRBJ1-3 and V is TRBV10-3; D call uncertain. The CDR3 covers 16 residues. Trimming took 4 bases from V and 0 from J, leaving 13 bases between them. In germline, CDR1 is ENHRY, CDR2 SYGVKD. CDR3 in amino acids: CAISASTPSSGNTIYF. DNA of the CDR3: TGTGCCATCAGTGCGTCGACTCCAAGCTCTGGAAACACCATATATTTT.

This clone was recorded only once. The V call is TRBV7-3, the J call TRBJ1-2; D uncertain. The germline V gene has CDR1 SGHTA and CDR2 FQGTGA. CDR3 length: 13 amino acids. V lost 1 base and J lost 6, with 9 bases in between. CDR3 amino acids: CASSLSNLDGYTF. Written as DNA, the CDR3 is TGTGCCAGCAGCTTAAGCAACTTGGATGGCTACACCTTC.

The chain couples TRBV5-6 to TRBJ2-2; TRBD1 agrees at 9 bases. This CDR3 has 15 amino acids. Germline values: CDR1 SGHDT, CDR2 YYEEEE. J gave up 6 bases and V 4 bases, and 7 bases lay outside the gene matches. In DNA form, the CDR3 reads TGTGCCAGCAGCCCCGGGACAGGGCGGGCCGGGGAGCTGTTTTTT. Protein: CASSPGTGRAGELFF.

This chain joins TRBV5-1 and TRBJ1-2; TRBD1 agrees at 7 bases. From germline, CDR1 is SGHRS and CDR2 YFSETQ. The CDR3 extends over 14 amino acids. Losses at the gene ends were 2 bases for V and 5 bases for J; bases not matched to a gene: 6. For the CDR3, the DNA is TGCGCCAGCAGCTTTGGACAGGTCGAGTATGGCTACACCTTC. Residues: CASSFGQVEYGYTF.

DNA for the CDR3: TGTGCCAGCAGCACCAGGGGGCTCCAGTACGAGCAGTACTTC. Translation: CASSTRGLQYEQYF. The chain couples TRBV7-8 to TRBJ2-7; 8 bases are shared with TRBD1. Losses at the gene ends were 5 bases for V and 4 bases for J; bases not matched to a gene: 7. Germline loops: CDR1 SGHVS, CDR2 FQNEAQ. This CDR3 is 14 amino acids long.

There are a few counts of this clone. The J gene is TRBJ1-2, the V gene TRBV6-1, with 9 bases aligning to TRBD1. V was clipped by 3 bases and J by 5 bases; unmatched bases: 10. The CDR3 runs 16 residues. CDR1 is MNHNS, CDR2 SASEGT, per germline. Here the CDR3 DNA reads TGTGCCAGCAGTGACCCGACAGGGGGAGCACGTTATGGCTACACCTTC. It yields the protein CASSDPTGGARYGYTF.